These T cell receptor beta chains were read from a single sample in a study of cytomegalovirus exposure and HLA in healthy donors. Some clones are missing from TCRdb's copy, which holds only in-frame ones; the method was immunoSEQ multiplex PCR. The sample holds fewer than 350,000 clones, approximately 87% seen once. Input material: PBMCs. These receptors were taken from a woman in her late teens or twenties in good health and CMV-seronegative. Each CDR3 is given without its conserved first and last residue. The size field is filled for only some rows; it gives once, few, many or a size class.

CDR3 protein: ATAMRALGTYNEQF
V gene: TRBV15
J gene: TRBJ2-1
clone size: .

CDR3 protein: ASSFRLAGNTGELF
V gene: TRBV27
J gene: TRBJ2-2
clone size: .

CDR3 protein: ASSLDKGTANYGYT
V gene: TRBV11-2
J gene: TRBJ1-2
clone size: .

CDR3 protein: ASSLSANYGYT
V gene: TRBV27
J gene: TRBJ1-2
clone size: few

CDR3 protein: ASSPYKPLVKDFNEQF
V gene: TRBV2
J gene: TRBJ2-1
clone size: .

CDR3 protein: ASSLRASNEKLF
V gene: TRBV7-2
J gene: TRBJ1-4
clone size: once

CDR3 protein: ASSLDREGVYEQY
V gene: TRBV5-1
J gene: TRBJ2-7
clone size: .

CDR3 protein: ATSRVLWAGGPEEQY
V gene: TRBV15
J gene: TRBJ2-7
clone size: .

CDR3 protein: ASSVQGLGYNEQF
V gene: TRBV9
J gene: TRBJ2-1
clone size: .

CDR3 protein: ASSLDTGDIYGYT
V gene: TRBV11-2
J gene: TRBJ1-2
clone size: .

CDR3 protein: ASSPPRTGFVIKSTDTQY
V gene: TRBV19
J gene: TRBJ2-3
clone size: .

CDR3 protein: ASSSGQGPQY
V gene: TRBV9
J gene: TRBJ2-3
clone size: .

CDR3 protein: ASSSHTGVNEQF
V gene: TRBV27
J gene: TRBJ2-1
clone size: .

CDR3 protein: ASSEIALAGVRSEQF
V gene: TRBV6-4
J gene: TRBJ2-1
clone size: .

CDR3 protein: ASSIVFTEYNEQF
V gene: TRBV19
J gene: TRBJ2-1
clone size: .

CDR3 protein: ASSTQDRTIPYNEQF
V gene: TRBV2
J gene: TRBJ2-1
clone size: .

CDR3 protein: ASSGGGRNT
V gene: TRBV11-2
J gene: TRBJ1-2
clone size: .

CDR3 protein: ASSFGTSGANTGELF
V gene: TRBV9
J gene: TRBJ2-2
clone size: .

CDR3 protein: ASSLVPRETGIFSPMNTEAF
V gene: TRBV7-6
J gene: TRBJ1-1
clone size: .

CDR3 protein: ASSLGAGRTFRNGELF
V gene: TRBV5-4
J gene: TRBJ2-2
clone size: .

CDR3 protein: ASSQDSGFAYEQY
V gene: TRBV4-3
J gene: TRBJ2-7
clone size: .

CDR3 protein: ASSLQPGSSYNEQF
V gene: TRBV5-1
J gene: TRBJ2-1
clone size: once

CDR3 protein: ATSRERTGGGYT
V gene: TRBV15
J gene: TRBJ1-2
clone size: .

CDR3 protein: ASSLDRFNSPLH
V gene: TRBV27
J gene: TRBJ1-6
clone size: .

CDR3 protein: ASRAEVEDYEQY
V gene: TRBV13
J gene: TRBJ2-7
clone size: .

CDR3 protein: ASSFEGVYGYT
V gene: TRBV28
J gene: TRBJ1-2
clone size: .

CDR3 protein: ASSLERVTPGEQY
V gene: TRBV27
J gene: TRBJ2-7
clone size: .

CDR3 protein: ASSPGLVADEQY
V gene: TRBV5-1
J gene: TRBJ2-7
clone size: .

CDR3 protein: ASSSPLDREETQY
V gene: TRBV28
J gene: TRBJ2-5
clone size: .

CDR3 protein: AWNRGHNTEAF
V gene: TRBV30
J gene: TRBJ1-1
clone size: .

CDR3 protein: AWSVTRQETQY
V gene: TRBV30
J gene: TRBJ2-5
clone size: .

CDR3 protein: ASSLSWFAGPGAYEQY
V gene: TRBV5-5
J gene: TRBJ2-7
clone size: .

CDR3 protein: ASSAARGGHNYGYT
V gene: TRBV2
J gene: TRBJ1-2
clone size: .

CDR3 protein: ASSPGQGLFSGANVLT
V gene: TRBV4-3
J gene: TRBJ2-6
clone size: .